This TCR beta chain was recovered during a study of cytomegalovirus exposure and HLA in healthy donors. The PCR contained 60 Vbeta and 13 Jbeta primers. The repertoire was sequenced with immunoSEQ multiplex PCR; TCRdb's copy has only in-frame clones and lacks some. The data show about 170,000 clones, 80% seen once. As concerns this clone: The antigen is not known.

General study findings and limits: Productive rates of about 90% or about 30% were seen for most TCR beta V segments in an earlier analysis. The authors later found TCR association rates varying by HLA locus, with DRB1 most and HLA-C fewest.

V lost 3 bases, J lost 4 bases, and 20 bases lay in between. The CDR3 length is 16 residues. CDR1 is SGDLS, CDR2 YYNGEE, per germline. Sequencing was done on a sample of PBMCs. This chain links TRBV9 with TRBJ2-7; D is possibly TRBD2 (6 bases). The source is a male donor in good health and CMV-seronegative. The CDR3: CASSEAPQGGWYEQYF. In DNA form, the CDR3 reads TGTGCCAGCAGCGAGGCCCCCCAGGGAGGATGGTACGAGCAGTACTTC.